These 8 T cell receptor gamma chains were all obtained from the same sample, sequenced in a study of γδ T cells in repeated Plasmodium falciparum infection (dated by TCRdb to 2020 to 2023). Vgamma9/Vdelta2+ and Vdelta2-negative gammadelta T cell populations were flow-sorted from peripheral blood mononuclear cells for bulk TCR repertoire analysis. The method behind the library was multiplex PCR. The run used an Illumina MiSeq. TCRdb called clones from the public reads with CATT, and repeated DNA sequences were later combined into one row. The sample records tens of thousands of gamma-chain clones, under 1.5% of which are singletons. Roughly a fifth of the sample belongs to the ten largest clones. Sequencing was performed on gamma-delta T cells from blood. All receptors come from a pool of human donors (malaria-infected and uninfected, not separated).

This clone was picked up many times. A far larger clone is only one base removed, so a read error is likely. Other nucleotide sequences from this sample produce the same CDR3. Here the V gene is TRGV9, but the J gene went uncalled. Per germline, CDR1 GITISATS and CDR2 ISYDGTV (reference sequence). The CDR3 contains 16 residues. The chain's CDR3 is CALWGSKELGKKIKVF. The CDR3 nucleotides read TGTGCCTTGTGGGGCAGTAAAGAGTTGGGCAAAAAAATTAAGGTATTT.

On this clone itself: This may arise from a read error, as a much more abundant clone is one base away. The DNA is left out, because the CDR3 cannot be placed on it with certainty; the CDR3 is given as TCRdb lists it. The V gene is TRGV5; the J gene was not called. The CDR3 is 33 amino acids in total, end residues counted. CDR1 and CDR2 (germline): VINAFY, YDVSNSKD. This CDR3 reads CATWDRLGIITRNSLAVEQHWLSQVSIGRIQHF.

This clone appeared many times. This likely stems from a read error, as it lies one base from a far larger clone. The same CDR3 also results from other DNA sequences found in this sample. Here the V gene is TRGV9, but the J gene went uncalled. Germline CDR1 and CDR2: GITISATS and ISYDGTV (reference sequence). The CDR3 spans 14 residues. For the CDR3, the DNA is TGTGCCTTGTGGGAGGTGCAGGCTTATTATAAGAAGCTCTTT. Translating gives CALWEVQAYYKKLF.

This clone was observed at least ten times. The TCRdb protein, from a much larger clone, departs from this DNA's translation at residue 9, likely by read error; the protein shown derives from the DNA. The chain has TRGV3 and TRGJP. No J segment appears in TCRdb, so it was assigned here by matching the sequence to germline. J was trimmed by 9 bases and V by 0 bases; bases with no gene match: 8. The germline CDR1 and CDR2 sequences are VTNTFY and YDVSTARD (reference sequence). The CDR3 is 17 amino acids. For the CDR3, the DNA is TGTGCCACCTGGGACAGGCCCCCAGGGTTGGGCAAAAAAATCAAGGTATTT. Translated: CATWDRPPGLGKKIKVF.

The DNA for the CDR3 is TGTGCCTTGTGGGAGGTCGGGAATTATAAACTCTTT. Translating it yields CALWEVGNYKLF. The V gene was identified as TRGV9, while no J gene was called. CDR1 and CDR2 (germline): GITISATS, ISYDGTV (reference sequence). The CDR3 spans 12 residues.

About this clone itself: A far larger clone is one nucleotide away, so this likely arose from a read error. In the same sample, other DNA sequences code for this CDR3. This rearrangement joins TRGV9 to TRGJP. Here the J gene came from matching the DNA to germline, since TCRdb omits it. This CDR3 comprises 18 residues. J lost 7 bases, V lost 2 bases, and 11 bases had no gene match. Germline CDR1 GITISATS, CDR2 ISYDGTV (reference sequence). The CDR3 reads CALWEASDEELGKKIKVF. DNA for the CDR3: TGTGCCTTGTGGGAGGCATCCGACGAGGAGTTGGGCAAAAAAATCAAGGTATTT.

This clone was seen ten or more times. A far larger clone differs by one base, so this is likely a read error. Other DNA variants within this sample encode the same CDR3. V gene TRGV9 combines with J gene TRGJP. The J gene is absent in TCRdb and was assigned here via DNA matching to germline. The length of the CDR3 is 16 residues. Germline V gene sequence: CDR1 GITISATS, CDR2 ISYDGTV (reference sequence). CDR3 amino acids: CALWAKQELGKKIKVF. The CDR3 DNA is TGTGCCTTGTGGGCGAAGCAAGAATTGGGCAAAAAAATCAAGGTATTT.

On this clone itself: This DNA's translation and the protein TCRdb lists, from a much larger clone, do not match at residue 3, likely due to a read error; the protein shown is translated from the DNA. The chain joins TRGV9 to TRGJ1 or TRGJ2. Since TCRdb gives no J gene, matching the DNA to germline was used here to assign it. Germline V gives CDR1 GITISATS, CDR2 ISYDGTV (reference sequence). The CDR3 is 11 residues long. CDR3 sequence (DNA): TGTGCCTCGTGGGAGGGATCAAAGAAACTCTTT. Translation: CASWEGSKKLF.